This TCR beta chain was recovered during a study of control samples from healthy donors and cancer patients. Clones were read by immunoSEQ multiplex PCR, and TCRdb kept only the in-frame ones, dropping some. The table has 400,000 to 500,000 clones, more than 80% seen once. CDR3 length: 15 residues. V was trimmed by 2 bases and J by 0 bases, leaving 10 bases between them. Germline V gene lookup returns CDR1 SGHRS and CDR2 YFSETQ. The sample consisted of PBMCs. The source of this sequence is a man aged 40-55 years with head and neck cancer. The chain couples TRBV5-1 to TRBJ2-3, with unresolved D. CDR3 DNA: TGCGCCAGCAGCTTTTCGGACGGAAGCACAGATACGCAGTATTTT. Translation: CASSFSDGSTDTQYF.